This T cell receptor beta chain was captured in a study of identical twins. TCRdb reanalysed the 5' RACE reads using MiXCR and keeps one entry per CDR3 protein. The sample lists roughly 770,000 distinct CDR3 sequences; roughly 18% were seen once. This clonotype was seen only a few times. V was shortened by 5 bases and J by 4 bases, with 11 bases between the two germline ends. The germline gives CDR1 MNHEY, CDR2 SMNVEV (reference sequence). The CDR3 is made up of 13 amino acids. These data are also associated with another study on T cells expressing NK-cell markers.

The V and J genes are TRBV27 and TRBJ1-2; possibly TRBD1 for D (6 bases). The TCR originated in a woman in her late teens or twenties in good health. Sequencing used PBMCs. Here the CDR3 DNA reads TGTGCCAGCAGTAACACAGGGAGCTATGGCTACACCTTC. Its protein is CASSNTGSYGYTF.